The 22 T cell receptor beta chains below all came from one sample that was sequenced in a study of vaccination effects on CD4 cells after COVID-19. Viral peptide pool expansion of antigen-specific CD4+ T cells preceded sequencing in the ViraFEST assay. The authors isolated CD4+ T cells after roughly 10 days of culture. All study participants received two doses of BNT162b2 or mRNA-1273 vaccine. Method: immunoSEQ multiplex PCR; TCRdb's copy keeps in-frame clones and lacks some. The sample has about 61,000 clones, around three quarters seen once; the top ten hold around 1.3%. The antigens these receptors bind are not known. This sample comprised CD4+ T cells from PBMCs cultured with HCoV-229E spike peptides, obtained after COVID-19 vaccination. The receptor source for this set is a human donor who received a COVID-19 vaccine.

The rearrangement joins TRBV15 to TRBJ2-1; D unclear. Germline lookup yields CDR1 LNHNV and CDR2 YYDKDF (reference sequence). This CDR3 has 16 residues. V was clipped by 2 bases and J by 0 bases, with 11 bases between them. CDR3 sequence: CATSRSGPLSYNEQFF. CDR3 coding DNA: TGTGCCACCAGCAGATCTGGCCCCCTCTCCTACAATGAGCAGTTCTTC.

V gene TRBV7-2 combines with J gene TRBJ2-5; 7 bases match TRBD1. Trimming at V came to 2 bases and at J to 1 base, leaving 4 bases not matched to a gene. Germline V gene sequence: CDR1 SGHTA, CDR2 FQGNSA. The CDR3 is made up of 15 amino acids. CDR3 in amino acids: CASSLMGQPQETQYF. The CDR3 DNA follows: TGTGCCAGCAGCTTAATGGGACAGCCCCAAGAGACCCAGTACTTC.

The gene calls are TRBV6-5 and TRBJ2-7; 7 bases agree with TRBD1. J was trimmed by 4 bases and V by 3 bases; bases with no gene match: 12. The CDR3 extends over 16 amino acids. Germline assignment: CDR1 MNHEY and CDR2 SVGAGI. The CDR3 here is CASSYVRGTNLYEQYV. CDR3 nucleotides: TGTGCCAGCAGTTATGTCAGGGGGACAAATTTATACGAGCAGTACGTC.

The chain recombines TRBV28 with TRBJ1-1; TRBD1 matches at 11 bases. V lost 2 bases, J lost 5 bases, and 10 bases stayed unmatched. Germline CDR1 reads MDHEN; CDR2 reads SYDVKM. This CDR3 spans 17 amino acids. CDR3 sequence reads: CASSLGSGQGAKTEAFF. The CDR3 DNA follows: TGTGCCAGCAGTTTAGGTTCTGGACAGGGGGCGAAGACTGAAGCTTTCTTT.

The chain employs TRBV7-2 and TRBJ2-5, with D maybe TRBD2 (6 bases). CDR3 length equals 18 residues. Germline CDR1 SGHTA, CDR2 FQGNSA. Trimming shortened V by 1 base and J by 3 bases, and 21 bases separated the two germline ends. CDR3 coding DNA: TGTGCCAGCAGCTTAGTCAATTTATGGGGACTTGAAAAAGAGACCCAGTACTTC. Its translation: CASSLVNLWGLEKETQYF. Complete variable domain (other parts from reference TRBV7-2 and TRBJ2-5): GAGVSQSPSNKVTEKGKDVELRCDPISGHTALYWYRQSLGQGLEFLIYFQGNSAPDKSGLPSDRFSAERTGGSVSTLTIQRTQQEDSAVYLCASSLVNLWGLEKETQYFGPGTRLLVL.

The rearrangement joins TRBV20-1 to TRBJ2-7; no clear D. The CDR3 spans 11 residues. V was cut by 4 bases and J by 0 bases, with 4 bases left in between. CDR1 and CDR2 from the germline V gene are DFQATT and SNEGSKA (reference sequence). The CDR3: CSAKNSYEQYV. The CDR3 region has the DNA TGCAGTGCTAAAAACTCCTACGAGCAGTACGTC.

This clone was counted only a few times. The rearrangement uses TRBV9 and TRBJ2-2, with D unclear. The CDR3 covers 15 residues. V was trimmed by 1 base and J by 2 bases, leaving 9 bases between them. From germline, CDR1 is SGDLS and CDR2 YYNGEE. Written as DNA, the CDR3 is TGTGCCAGCAGCGTACAGATAGAAAACACCGGGGAGCTGTTTTTT. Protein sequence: CASSVQIENTGELFF.

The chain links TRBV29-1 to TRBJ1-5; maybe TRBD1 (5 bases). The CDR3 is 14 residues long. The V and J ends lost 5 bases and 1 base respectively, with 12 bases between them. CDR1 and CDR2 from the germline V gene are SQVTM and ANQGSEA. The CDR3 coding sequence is TGCAGCGTTTCGGCAGGGAGCAGCAATCAGCCCCAGCATTTT. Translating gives CSVSAGSSNQPQHF.

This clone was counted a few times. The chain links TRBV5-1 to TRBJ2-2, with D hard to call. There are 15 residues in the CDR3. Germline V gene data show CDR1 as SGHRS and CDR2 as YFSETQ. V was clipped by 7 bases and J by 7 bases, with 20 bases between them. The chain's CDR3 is CASELWWGRGGELFF. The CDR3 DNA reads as TGCGCCAGCGAACTCTGGTGGGGTCGTGGCGGGGAGCTGTTTTTT.

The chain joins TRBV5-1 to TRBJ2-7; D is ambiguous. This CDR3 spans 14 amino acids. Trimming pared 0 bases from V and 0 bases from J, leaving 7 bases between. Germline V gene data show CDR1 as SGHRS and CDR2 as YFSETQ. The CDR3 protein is CASSLDGYSYEQYV. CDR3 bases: TGCGCCAGCAGCTTGGATGGATACTCCTACGAGCAGTACGTC.

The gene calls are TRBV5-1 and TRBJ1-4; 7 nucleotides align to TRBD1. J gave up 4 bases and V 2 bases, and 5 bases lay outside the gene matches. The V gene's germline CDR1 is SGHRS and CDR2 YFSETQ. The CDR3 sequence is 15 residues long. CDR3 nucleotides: TGCGCCAGCAGCTTCGACAGGGACTTTAATGAAAAACTGTTTTTT. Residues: CASSFDRDFNEKLFF. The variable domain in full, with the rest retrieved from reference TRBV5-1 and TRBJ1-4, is KAGVTQTPRYLIKTRGQQVTLSCSPISGHRSVSWYQQTPGQGLQFLFEYFSETQRNKGNFPGRFSGRQFSNSRSEMNVSTLELGDSALYLCASSFDRDFNEKLFFGSGTQLSVL.

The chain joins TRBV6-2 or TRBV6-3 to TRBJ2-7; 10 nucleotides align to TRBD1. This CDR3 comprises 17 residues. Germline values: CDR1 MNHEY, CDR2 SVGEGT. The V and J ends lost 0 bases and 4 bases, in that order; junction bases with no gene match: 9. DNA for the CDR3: TGTGCCAGCAGTTACTCGAGTAGGGACAGGGGTAGGTACGAGCAGTACGTC. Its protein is CASSYSSRDRGRYEQYV.

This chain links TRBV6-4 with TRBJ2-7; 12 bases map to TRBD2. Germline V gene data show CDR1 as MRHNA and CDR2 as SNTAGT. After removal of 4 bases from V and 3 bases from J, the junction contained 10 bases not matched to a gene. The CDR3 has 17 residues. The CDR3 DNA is TGTGCCAGCAGTGGGTCATTTACTAGCGGGGGGATCTACGAGCAGTACGTC. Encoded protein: CASSGSFTSGGIYEQYV.

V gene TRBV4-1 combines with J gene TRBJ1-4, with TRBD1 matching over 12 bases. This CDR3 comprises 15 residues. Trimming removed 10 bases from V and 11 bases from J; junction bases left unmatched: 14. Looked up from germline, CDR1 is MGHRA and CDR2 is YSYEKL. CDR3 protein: CATSLGQGAGDKLFF. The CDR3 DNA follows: TGCGCCACCTCACTGGGACAGGGGGCAGGCGACAAACTGTTTTTT.

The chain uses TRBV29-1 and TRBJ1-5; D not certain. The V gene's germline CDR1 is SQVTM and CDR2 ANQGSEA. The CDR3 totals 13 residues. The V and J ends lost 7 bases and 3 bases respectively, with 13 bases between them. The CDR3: CSAGVEHNQPQHF. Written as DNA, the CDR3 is TGCAGCGCGGGAGTTGAACACAATCAGCCCCAGCATTTT.

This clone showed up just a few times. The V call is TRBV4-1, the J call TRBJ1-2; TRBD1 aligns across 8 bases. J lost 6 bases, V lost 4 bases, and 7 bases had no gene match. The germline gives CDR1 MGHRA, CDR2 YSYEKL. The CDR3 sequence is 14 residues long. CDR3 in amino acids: CASSPQGGYDGYTF. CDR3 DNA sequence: TGCGCCAGCAGCCCACAGGGGGGTTATGATGGCTACACCTTC.

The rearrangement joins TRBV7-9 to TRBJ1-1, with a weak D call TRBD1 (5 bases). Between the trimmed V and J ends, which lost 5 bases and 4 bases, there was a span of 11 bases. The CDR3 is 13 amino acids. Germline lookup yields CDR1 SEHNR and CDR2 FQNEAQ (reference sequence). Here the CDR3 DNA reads TGTGCCAGCAGCCAAGCAGGGTTCACTGAAGCTTTCTTT. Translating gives CASSQAGFTEAFF.

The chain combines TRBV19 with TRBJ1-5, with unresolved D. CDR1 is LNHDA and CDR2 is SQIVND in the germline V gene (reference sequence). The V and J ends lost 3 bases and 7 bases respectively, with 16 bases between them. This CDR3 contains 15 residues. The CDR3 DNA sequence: TGTGCCAGTAGTATGAATCGTGGGGTAGGGCAGCCCCAGCATTTT. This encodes CASSMNRGVGQPQHF. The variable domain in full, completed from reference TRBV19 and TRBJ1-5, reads DGGITQSPKYLFRKEGQNVTLSCEQNLNHDAMYWYRQDPGQGLRLIYYSQIVNDFQKGDIAEGYSVSREKKESFPLTVTSAQKNPTAFYLCASSMNRGVGQPQHFGDGTRLSIL.

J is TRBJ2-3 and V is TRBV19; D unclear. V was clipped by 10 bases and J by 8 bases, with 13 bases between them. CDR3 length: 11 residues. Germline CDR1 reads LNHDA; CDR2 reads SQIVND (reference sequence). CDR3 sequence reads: CAIHAGGTQYF. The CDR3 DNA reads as TGTGCCATTCACGCTGGTGGTACGCAGTATTTT.

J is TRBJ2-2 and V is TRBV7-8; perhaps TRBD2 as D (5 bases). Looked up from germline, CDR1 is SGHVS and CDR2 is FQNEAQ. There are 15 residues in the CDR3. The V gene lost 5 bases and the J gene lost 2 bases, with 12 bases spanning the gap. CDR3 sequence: CASSKRTVNTGELFF. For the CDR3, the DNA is TGTGCCAGCAGCAAGCGGACGGTAAACACCGGGGAGCTGTTTTTT.

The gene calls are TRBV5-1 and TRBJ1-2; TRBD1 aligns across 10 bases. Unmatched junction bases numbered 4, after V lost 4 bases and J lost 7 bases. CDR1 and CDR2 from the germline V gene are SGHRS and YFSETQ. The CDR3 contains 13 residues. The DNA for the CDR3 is TGCGCCAGCAGCCAGGGACAGGGGCCTGGCTACACCTTC. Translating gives CASSQGQGPGYTF. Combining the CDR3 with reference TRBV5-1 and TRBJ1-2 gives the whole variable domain KAGVTQTPRYLIKTRGQQVTLSCSPISGHRSVSWYQQTPGQGLQFLFEYFSETQRNKGNFPGRFSGRQFSNSRSEMNVSTLELGDSALYLCASSQGQGPGYTFGSGTRLTVV.

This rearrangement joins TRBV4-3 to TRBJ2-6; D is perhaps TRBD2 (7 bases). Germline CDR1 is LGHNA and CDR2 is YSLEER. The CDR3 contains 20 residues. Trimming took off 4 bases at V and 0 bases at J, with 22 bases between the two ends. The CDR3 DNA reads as TGCGCCAGCAGCCCAAGGTTAGTCGGGGGGCCCTTCTCTGGGGCCAACGTCCTGACTTTC. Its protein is CASSPRLVGGPFSGANVLTF.